One sample yielded the 10 T cell receptor beta chains listed below, sequenced in a study of T cells in Graves' hyperthyroidism and ophthalmopathy. Amplified TCR beta CDR3 regions came from RNA transcripts. The HTBI primer set drove a first-round RT-PCR of the TCR CDR3. MiXCR was run by TCRdb on the multiplex PCR reads, yielding one entry per CDR3 protein. The sample gives under 350,000 distinct CDR3 sequences, under 25% of which show up once; over 40% is in the top ten. The sample comprised blood. These TCRs come from a woman aged 45-65 years with Graves' hyperthyroidism.

On this clonotype: This may come from a read error, since a much larger clone is one base off. It is likely a read error, because the conserved phenylalanine at the end of the CDR3 is missing. The chain has TRBV27 and TRBJ2-1; D is uncertain. V was shortened by 4 bases and J by 2 bases, with 6 bases between the two germline ends. The CDR3 is made up of 13 amino acids. Germline assignment: CDR1 MNHEY and CDR2 SMNVEV (reference sequence). The CDR3 region has the DNA TGTGCCAGCAGTTGGAACACCTACAATGAGCAGTTCCTC. Protein: CASSWNTYNEQFL.

This clonotype was recorded a few times. This sequence joins TRBV25-1 and TRBJ2-7, with 10 bases identical to TRBD1. J lost 3 bases, V lost 7 bases, and 3 bases had no gene match. The CDR3 loop spans 13 amino acids. Germline-derived CDR1 and CDR2 are MGHDK and SYGVNS. In DNA, the CDR3 is TGTGCCAGCACTCGGACAGGGGGCTACGAGCAGTACTTC. Protein sequence: CASTRTGGYEQYF.

This rearrangement joins TRBV20-1 to TRBJ1-2, with D possibly TRBD1 on 5 matching bases. The CDR3 sequence is 13 residues long. The V end was cut by 2 bases, the J end by 3 bases, with 10 bases between. Germline CDR1 and CDR2: DFQATT and SNEGSKA (reference sequence). CDR3 in amino acids: CSARQGTDYGYTF. Written as DNA, the CDR3 is TGCAGTGCTAGACAGGGAACTGACTATGGCTACACCTTC.

In its sample, this clonotype was seen many times. The V gene is TRBV18, the J gene TRBJ2-1; D assignment may be TRBD1 or TRBD2 (5 bases each). Trimming took off 2 bases at V and 11 bases at J, with 7 bases between the two ends. Germline CDR1 KGHSH, CDR2 LQKENI. This CDR3 has 11 amino acids. This CDR3 reads CASSPLGQQFF. The CDR3 DNA follows: TGTGCCAGCTCACCATTGGGACAGCAGTTCTTC.

This clonotype was counted at least ten times. The gene calls are TRBV6-1 and TRBJ2-7; 10 nucleotides match TRBD2. V lost 9 bases and J lost 3; bases outside the gene matches: 8. Per germline, CDR1 MNHNS and CDR2 SASEGT. This CDR3 has 14 residues. Here the CDR3 DNA reads TGTGCCAGTATAAGCGGGAGGGCCGGCTACGAGCAGTACTTC. It yields the protein CASISGRAGYEQYF.

This chain joins TRBV19 and TRBJ1-6; 8 bases line up with TRBD1. Trimming took 4 bases from V and 7 from J; bases not matched to a gene: 6. Per germline, CDR1 LNHDA and CDR2 SQIVND (reference sequence). The CDR3 is 15 amino acids. The chain's CDR3 is CASSTNRGENSPLHF. CDR3 sequence (DNA): TGTGCCAGTAGTACGAACAGGGGGGAGAATTCACCCCTCCACTTT.

This rearrangement joins TRBV6-1 to TRBJ1-5; no clear D. Germline lookup yields CDR1 MNHNS and CDR2 SASEGT. The CDR3 extends over 16 amino acids. Trimming removed 6 bases from V and 0 bases from J, with 15 bases in between. CDR3 in DNA: TGTGCCAGCAGCCGAGCTGGGTCAAATAGCAATCAGCCCCAGCATTTT. Residues: CASSRAGSNSNQPQHF.

There are a few counts of this clonotype. The chain's CDR3 is CSALQGLTEAFF. The CDR3 nucleotides read TGCAGCGCGTTACAGGGTCTCACTGAAGCTTTCTTT. V is TRBV29-1 and J is TRBJ1-1; TRBD1 might be the D (6 bases). Germline loops: CDR1 SQVTM, CDR2 ANQGSEA. Trimming took off 7 bases at V and 4 bases at J, with 13 bases between the two ends. The CDR3 spans 12 residues.

This clonotype came up a few times. The genes are TRBV4-2 and TRBJ1-2; D not resolved. CDR3 length: 12 residues. Germline V gene lookup returns CDR1 LGHNA and CDR2 YNFKEQ. Trimming removed 0 bases from V and 6 bases from J, with 5 bases in between. CDR3 sequence (DNA): TGTGCCAGCAGCCAAGATTTCCATGGCTACACCTTC. Translated: CASSQDFHGYTF.

In its sample, this clonotype was seen many times. The chain has TRBV15 and TRBJ2-5; D is possibly TRBD2 (5 bases). CDR1 LNHNV and CDR2 YYDKDF come from the germline V gene (reference sequence). V gave up 1 base and J gave up 4 bases, with 10 bases separating them. The CDR3 length is 14 residues. The CDR3 loop reads CATSRGVEGETQYF. As DNA, the CDR3 is TGTGCCACCAGCAGAGGGGTAGAGGGAGAGACCCAGTACTTC.